A selection of T cell receptor beta chains follows, all from one sample in a study of T cell repertoires in cytomegalovirus infection. No antigen is known for these receptors. TCRdb reanalysed the reads using MiXCR and keeps one entry per CDR3 protein. The repertoire holds fewer than 1,000,000 distinct CDR3 sequences, with around 32% as singletons. The material sequenced was cultured CD8+ T cells from PBMCs, taken from culture after CMV antigen stimulation. These receptors originate from a human donor in good health (CMV status not recorded). Some clones in this sample may be carry-over from other donors' samples. Both conserved end residues are trimmed from each CDR3. Each record gives: V gene, J gene, CDR3 protein.

>TRBV27|TRBJ1-6
ASNRPGRNSPLH
>TRBV27|TRBJ2-7
ASRRGQFYEQY
>TRBV7-8|TRBJ1-4
ASSLGQSGEKLF
>TRBV10-3|TRBJ2-1
AISGGQSSYNEQF
>TRBV28|TRBJ1-1
ASSLGYRVYTEAF
>TRBV7-6|TRBJ2-3
ASSYRTGGGTDTQY
>TRBV4-1|TRBJ2-7
ASSQEAPGHYEQY
>TRBV7-4|TRBJ1-2
ASSKSRNTHGYT
>TRBV25-1|TRBJ2-5
ASSSRTAKETQY
>TRBV7-6|TRBJ1-2
ASSSEINYGYT
>TRBV27|TRBJ1-2
ASSLSLIGGTGAAGYT
>TRBV19|TRBJ2-2
ASSLPGTANTGELF
>TRBV19|TRBJ1-1
ASSRDRGQSEAF
>TRBV9|TRBJ1-2
ASMDRVSGYT
>TRBV7-6|TRBJ1-5
ASSVRGSNQPQH
>TRBV20-1|TRBJ2-5
SPRAPTRLETQY
>TRBV7-6|TRBJ2-7
ASSLAETYEQY
>TRBV6-1|TRBJ1-1
ASSGFATEAF
>TRBV7-2|TRBJ2-3
ASSSPQLRQTPSTDTQY
>TRBV11-1|TRBJ2-3
ASSLAGLAGIFDTQY
>TRBV5-5|TRBJ1-5
ASSYRGESNQPQH
>TRBV10-1|TRBJ1-1
ASSEHRTDEAF
>TRBV12-3/TRBV12-4|TRBJ2-2
ASSLLRTGRTGELF
>TRBV12-3/TRBV12-4|TRBJ1-1
ASRTGGGTEAF
>TRBV4-1|TRBJ1-2
ASSDLTGTGYGYT
>TRBV7-7|TRBJ2-1
ASSVTSGGEQF
>TRBV29-1|TRBJ2-1
SVLTDEQF